This TCR beta chain was sequenced during a study of T cell repertoires in cytomegalovirus infection. Study details: Through public TCR beta signatures, both CMV infection and matching HLA type were indicated.

TCRdb redid the calling of the reads with MiXCR, one entry per CDR3 protein. Here the sample spans 700,000 to 850,000 distinct CDR3 sequences, 30% to 35% being singletons. The ends were cut back, 1 base at V and 11 bases at J, with 15 bases in the middle. The germline V gene has CDR1 SGDLS and CDR2 YYNGEE. The CDR3 runs 14 residues. This clonotype was recorded a few times. Its antigen is currently unknown. The sequence came from a human donor in good health (CMV status not recorded). Some clones in this sample may be carry-over from other donors' samples. This chain joins TRBV9 and TRBJ1-4; the D gene is possibly TRBD1 (5 bases). The sequencing used cultured CD8+ T cells from PBMCs, collected from culture after CMV antigen stimulation. CDR3 nucleotides: TGTGCCAGCAGCGTACCTCAGGGTGGTGGGAAACTGTTTTTT. Encoded protein: CASSVPQGGGKLFF.